The 30 T cell receptor beta chains listed next were all sequenced from one sample in a study of cytomegalovirus exposure and HLA in healthy donors. A multiplex PCR was run with 60 Vbeta primers and 13 Jbeta primers. Sequencing used immunoSEQ multiplex PCR; TCRdb keeps in-frame clones, though not all of them. Here the sample spans under 150,000 clones, around two thirds being singletons. Sequencing used PBMCs. These receptors originate from a human donor in good health.

The chain links TRBV7-2 to TRBJ2-7, with D possibly being TRBD2 (6 bases). Germline V CDR1 and CDR2: SGHTA, FQGNSA. The CDR3 length is 15 residues. Trimming cost V 1 base and J 4 bases, with 14 bases left between them. The CDR3 nucleotides read TGTGCCAGCAGCTTAGTACCGCTAGCGAATTACGAGCAGTACTTC. This translates into CASSLVPLANYEQYF.

The chain couples TRBV19 to TRBJ1-2; possibly TRBD1 for D (6 bases). Trimming left V 3 bases short and J 5 bases short, with 13 bases between. In germline, CDR1 is LNHDA, CDR2 SQIVND (reference sequence). The CDR3 consists of 14 residues. This CDR3 reads CASSIPERGYGYTF. The CDR3 DNA reads as TGTGCCAGTAGTATCCCCGAAAGGGGGTATGGCTACACCTTC. The variable domain in full, with the rest retrieved from reference TRBV19 and TRBJ1-2, is DGGITQSPKYLFRKEGQNVTLSCEQNLNHDAMYWYRQDPGQGLRLIYYSQIVNDFQKGDIAEGYSVSREKKESFPLTVTSAQKNPTAFYLCASSIPERGYGYTFGSGTRLTVV.

J is TRBJ2-3 and V is TRBV19, with 12 bases identical to TRBD2. V was pared by 5 bases and J by 6 bases, with 12 bases of the junction left unmatched. CDR1 and CDR2 from the germline V gene are LNHDA and SQIVND (reference sequence). The CDR3 extends over 17 amino acids. The CDR3 bases are TGTGCCAGTAGTCCCCGCCCTAGCGGGAGGGTCTTGGATACGCAGTATTTT. It yields the protein CASSPRPSGRVLDTQYF.

The rearrangement joins TRBV15 to TRBJ1-4; D possibly corresponds to TRBD1 (5 bases). The CDR3 is 15 residues long. Germline V gene sequence: CDR1 LNHNV, CDR2 YYDKDF (reference sequence). The V and J ends lost 0 bases and 8 bases respectively, with 13 bases between them. CDR3 DNA: TGTGCCACCAGCAGAGACTTCAGGGAGGACGAAAAACTGTTTTTT. Translated: CATSRDFREDEKLFF. Full variable domain (missing parts from reference TRBV15 and TRBJ1-4): DAMVIQNPRYQVTQFGKPVTLSCSQTLNHNVMYWYQQKSSQAPKLLFHYYDKDFNNEADTPDNFQSRRPNTSFCFLDIRSPGLGDTAMYLCATSRDFREDEKLFFGSGTQLSVL.

This clone was detected a few times. CDR3 sequence (DNA): TGTGCCTGGAGCGGGACAGGCGATCAGCCCCAGCATTTT. Amino acids: CAWSGTGDQPQHF. The V call is TRBV30, the J call TRBJ1-5, with 8 nucleotides matching TRBD1. From germline, CDR1 is GTSNPN and CDR2 SVGIG (reference sequence). The trim removed 3 bases at V and 5 bases at J, leaving 3 bases unmatched. The CDR3 is 13 amino acids.

This clone was seen once. V usage is TRBV4-3 and J usage is TRBJ1-1; TRBD1 might be the D (5 bases). The CDR3 length is 17 residues. The ends were cut back, 1 base at V and 5 bases at J, with 20 bases in the middle. Germline V gives CDR1 LGHNA, CDR2 YSLEER. CDR3 DNA: TGCGCCAGCAGCCAAGGCCAAGGGATCGGGGGGGGGACTGAAGCTTTCTTT. Its translation is CASSQGQGIGGGTEAFF.

This chain connects TRBV5-1 to TRBJ2-5, with D unresolved. Matching the DNA end better, TRBJ2-7 makes the J call doubtful. CDR3 length: 14 residues. Germline V gives CDR1 SGHRS, CDR2 YFSETQ. The CDR3 loop reads CASSLYMGIYEQYF. The CDR3 DNA is TGCGCCAGCAGCTTGTATATGGGCATCTACGAGCAGTACTTC.

The J gene is TRBJ2-6, the V gene TRBV15; weak D call: TRBD2 (7 bases). Germline CDR1 reads LNHNV; CDR2 reads YYDKDF (reference sequence). The V end was cut by 0 bases, the J end by 4 bases, with 10 bases between. CDR3 length equals 16 residues. DNA for the CDR3: TGTGCCACCAGCAGAGATGGGGGGGCCGGGGCCAACGTCCTGACTTTC. Amino acid sequence: CATSRDGGAGANVLTF. Filled out from reference TRBV15 and TRBJ2-6, the complete variable domain reads DAMVIQNPRYQVTQFGKPVTLSCSQTLNHNVMYWYQQKSSQAPKLLFHYYDKDFNNEADTPDNFQSRRPNTSFCFLDIRSPGLGDTAMYLCATSRDGGAGANVLTFGAGSRLTVL.

The chain joins TRBV5-1 to TRBJ2-7; D is undetermined. The CDR3 extends over 16 amino acids. Germline values: CDR1 SGHRS, CDR2 YFSETQ. V lost 2 bases and J 0 bases, leaving 15 bases between the germline ends. The CDR3 DNA reads as TGCGCCAGCAGCTTCTGGTCCGGTAGGAGCTCCTACGAGCAGTACTTC. This codes for CASSFWSGRSSYEQYF.

The rearrangement joins TRBV28 to TRBJ1-4; possibly TRBD1 for D (5 bases). Germline CDR1 reads MDHEN; CDR2 reads SYDVKM. V was pared by 5 bases and J by 7 bases, with 17 bases between. CDR3 size: 15 residues. The DNA of the CDR3 is TGTGCCAGCAGTACTCTCGGGCAGGGCAGTGAAAAACTGTTTTTT. Translated: CASSTLGQGSEKLFF.

The rearrangement links TRBV7-9 to TRBJ1-2; 7 bases map to TRBD1. Trimming cost V 2 bases and J 4 bases; bases outside gene matches: 7. The CDR3 runs to 15 residues. Germline V lookup: CDR1 SEHNR, CDR2 FQNEAQ (reference sequence). The CDR3 loop reads CASSLHGQALYGYTF. In nucleotides, the CDR3 is TGTGCCAGCAGCTTACACGGACAGGCCCTCTATGGCTACACCTTC. Based on the CDR3 plus reference TRBV7-9 and TRBJ1-2, the full variable domain is DTGVSQNPRHKITKRGQNVTFRCDPISEHNRLYWYRQTLGQGPEFLTYFQNEAQLEKSRLLSDRFSAERPKGSFSTLEIQRTEQGDSAMYLCASSLHGQALYGYTFGSGTRLTVV.

This rearrangement joins TRBV30 to TRBJ2-1, with a weak D call TRBD1 (5 bases). There are 13 residues in the CDR3. The V gene lost 4 bases and the J gene lost 5 bases, with 12 bases spanning the gap. The germline gives CDR1 GTSNPN, CDR2 SVGIG (reference sequence). CDR3 residues: CAWTYRQNNEQFF. In DNA, the CDR3 is TGTGCCTGGACGTACCGACAGAACAATGAGCAGTTCTTC.

The chain uses TRBV30 and TRBJ2-2; D perhaps matches TRBD2 (5 bases). With 2 bases removed from V and 2 bases from J, the gap between germline ends came to 6 bases. This CDR3 has 13 residues. Per germline, CDR1 GTSNPN and CDR2 SVGIG (reference sequence). The CDR3 DNA reads TGTGCCTGGAGTCGGACTAACACCGGGGAGCTGTTTTTT. Translating it yields CAWSRTNTGELFF.

This chain joins TRBV11-2 and TRBJ2-3; TRBD2 is a possible D gene (6 bases). Between the trimmed V and J ends, which lost 3 bases and 0 bases, there was a span of 13 bases. Germline-derived CDR1 and CDR2 are SGHAT and FQNNGV. The CDR3 extends over 16 amino acids. Here the CDR3 reads CASSFELAASTDTQYF. The CDR3 nucleotides read TGTGCCAGCAGCTTTGAACTAGCCGCTAGCACAGATACGCAGTATTTT.

The chain employs TRBV9 and TRBJ2-7, with D possibly matching TRBD2 (7 bases). This CDR3 comprises 14 residues. V was cut by 4 bases and J by 4 bases, with 15 bases left in between. Germline CDR1 reads SGDLS; CDR2 reads YYNGEE. This CDR3 is CASSPSGGQYEQYF. The CDR3 DNA follows: TGTGCCAGCAGCCCTTCCGGGGGGCAATACGAGCAGTACTTC.

The genes are TRBV27 and TRBJ2-7, with D tentatively TRBD1 (6 bases). The CDR3 extends over 16 amino acids. Germline CDR1 reads MNHEY; CDR2 reads SMNVEV (reference sequence). Between the trimmed V and J ends, which lost 3 bases and 3 bases, there was a span of 18 bases. CDR3 amino acids: CASSFRVQGVIYEQYF. The CDR3 bases are TGTGCCAGCAGTTTTCGGGTACAGGGAGTGATCTACGAGCAGTACTTC.

This clone was seen only once. This sequence joins TRBV7-2 and TRBJ2-3, with 9 bases matching TRBD1. Trimming removed 2 bases from V and 6 bases from J; junction bases left unmatched: 9. The CDR3 consists of 16 residues. Looked up from germline, CDR1 is SGHTA and CDR2 is FQGNSA. CDR3 residues: CASSLLPGQGFDTQYF. The CDR3 DNA reads TGTGCCAGCAGCTTATTGCCCGGACAGGGGTTTGATACGCAGTATTTT.

Worth noting for this clone: The sample carries other DNA sequences with the same CDR3. The V call is TRBV7-2, the J call TRBJ2-7; 7 nucleotides agree with TRBD2. The junction had 2 bases not matched to a gene; V was cut back by 0 bases and J by 3 bases. Per the germline V gene, CDR1 is SGHTA and CDR2 is FQGNSA. This CDR3 comprises 14 residues. The CDR3 here is CASSLAAGSYEQYF. The CDR3 nucleotides are TGTGCCAGCAGCTTAGCAGCGGGAAGCTACGAGCAGTACTTC. Full variable domain (remainder filled in from reference TRBV7-2 and TRBJ2-7): GAGVSQSPSNKVTEKGKDVELRCDPISGHTALYWYRQSLGQGLEFLIYFQGNSAPDKSGLPSDRFSAERTGGSVSTLTIQRTQQEDSAVYLCASSLAAGSYEQYFGPGTRLTVT.

This clone showed up just a few times. This rearrangement joins TRBV5-1 to TRBJ2-7; 9 nucleotides match TRBD1. CDR1 SGHRS and CDR2 YFSETQ come from the germline V gene. Losses at the gene ends were 0 bases for V and 2 bases for J; bases not matched to a gene: 6. The CDR3 runs 16 residues. The CDR3 region is CASSLGTTGGPYEQYF. In DNA, the CDR3 is TGCGCCAGCAGCTTGGGGACTACAGGGGGCCCCTACGAGCAGTACTTC. The full variable domain, with the rest looked up from reference TRBV5-1 and TRBJ2-7, is KAGVTQTPRYLIKTRGQQVTLSCSPISGHRSVSWYQQTPGQGLQFLFEYFSETQRNKGNFPGRFSGRQFSNSRSEMNVSTLELGDSALYLCASSLGTTGGPYEQYFGPGTRLTVT.

The chain has TRBV28 and TRBJ2-2, with 10 bases that match TRBD1. The V gene's germline CDR1 is MDHEN and CDR2 SYDVKM. CDR3 length: 16 residues. V lost 5 bases, J lost 4 bases, and 7 bases stayed unmatched. CDR3 amino acids: CASSHPGQGSTGELFF. DNA for the CDR3: TGTGCCAGCAGTCATCCGGGACAGGGGTCCACCGGGGAGCTGTTTTTT.

V usage is TRBV11-2 and J usage is TRBJ1-3, with D hard to call. CDR3 length: 13 residues. Per germline, CDR1 SGHAT and CDR2 FQNNGV. V was pared by 3 bases and J by 8 bases, with 11 bases between. The CDR3 here is CASSFRRQDTIYF. For the CDR3, the DNA is TGTGCCAGCAGCTTTAGGCGTCAGGACACCATATATTTT.

The V call is TRBV27, the J call TRBJ2-7, with TRBD1 matching 10 bases. The V segment lost 8 bases and the J segment 3 bases; nucleotides outside the gene matches: 7. This CDR3 region has 14 residues. CDR1 is MNHEY and CDR2 is SMNVEV in the germline V gene (reference sequence). CDR3 coding DNA: TGTGCCAGCCGCCGGACAGGGGGATACTACGAGCAGTACTTC. It codes for CASRRTGGYYEQYF.

This chain joins TRBV30 and TRBJ1-6, with 10 bases lining up with TRBD1. Germline CDR1 GTSNPN, CDR2 SVGIG (reference sequence). The V and J ends lost 2 bases and 9 bases, in that order; junction bases with no gene match: 7. The CDR3 spans 15 residues. The CDR3 protein is CAWSLGDRGPSPLHF. The CDR3 DNA reads as TGTGCCTGGAGTTTAGGGGACAGGGGCCCTTCACCCCTCCACTTT. The full variable domain, with the rest looked up from reference TRBV30 and TRBJ1-6, is SQTIHQWPATLVQPVGSPLSLECTVEGTSNPNLYWYRQAAGRGLQLLFYSVGIGQISSEVPQNLSASRPQDRQFILSSKKLLLSDSGFYLCAWSLGDRGPSPLHFGNGTRLTVT.

In regard to this clone: Other DNA sequences from this sample encode an identical CDR3 as well. The chain recombines TRBV4-3 with TRBJ2-3; 12 nucleotides agree with TRBD2. CDR3 size: 16 residues. V trimming: 0 bases; J trimming: 4 bases; junction bases outside the gene matches: 2. Germline V CDR1 and CDR2: LGHNA, YSLEER. The CDR3 DNA reads TGCGCCAGCAGCCAAGACCTAGCGGGGGGGCCAGATACGCAGTATTTT. Amino acid sequence: CASSQDLAGGPDTQYF.

This clone showed up just a few times. This rearrangement joins TRBV6-1 to TRBJ1-6; 7 bases agree with TRBD1. V dropped 1 base and J dropped 7; count of bases not matched to a gene: 4. This CDR3 spans 15 amino acids. CDR1 MNHNS and CDR2 SASEGT come from the germline V gene. CDR3 amino acids: CASSEGRGRNSPLHF. DNA for the CDR3: TGTGCCAGCAGTGAAGGTAGGGGGCGAAATTCACCCCTCCACTTT.

This clone showed up just once. The gene calls are TRBV7-8 and TRBJ2-5; tentatively, D is TRBD2 (7 bases). The J call may not be correct, given that the DNA end is closer to TRBJ2-7. The CDR3 covers 16 residues. CDR1 SGHVS and CDR2 FQNEAQ come from the germline V gene. In nucleotides, the CDR3 is TGTGCCAGCACCCCCAACAGGGCTAGCGGAACCTACGAGCAGTACTTC. Its protein product is CASTPNRASGTYEQYF.

The chain employs TRBV29-1 and TRBJ1-2; 7 positions match TRBD1. This CDR3 is 13 amino acids long. Germline loops: CDR1 SQVTM, CDR2 ANQGSEA. After removal of 3 bases from V and 2 bases from J, the junction contained 3 bases not matched to a gene. The CDR3 reads CSVEGQLNYGYTF. Written as DNA, the CDR3 is TGCAGCGTTGAGGGACAGTTAAACTATGGCTACACCTTC.

The chain recombines TRBV5-1 with TRBJ2-7, with 7 positions matching TRBD2. The germline V gene encodes CDR1 SGHRS and CDR2 YFSETQ. This CDR3 comprises 17 residues. The V gene end was trimmed by 2 bases and the J gene end by 3 bases; junction bases not matched to a gene: 14. DNA for the CDR3: TGCGCCAGCAGCTTCAGACCCGGGACTATCCTTCACTACGAGCAGTACTTC. As protein: CASSFRPGTILHYEQYF.

This clone was detected once. CDR3 amino acids: CASSSGLAGGQDTQYF. Here the CDR3 DNA reads TGTGCCAGCAGCTCGGGACTAGCGGGGGGGCAAGATACGCAGTATTTT. This chain joins TRBV7-2 and TRBJ2-3; 16 positions agree with TRBD2. The CDR3 is 16 amino acids. Germline-derived CDR1 and CDR2 are SGHTA and FQGNSA. Trimming cost V 4 bases and J 5 bases; bases outside gene matches: 3.

This clone has more than one count but fewer than ten. The chain links TRBV4-1 to TRBJ2-7; 11 positions agree with TRBD2. V was pared by 3 bases and J by 0 bases, with 13 bases of the junction left unmatched. This CDR3 comprises 19 residues. The V gene's germline CDR1 is MGHRA and CDR2 YSYEKL. The CDR3 nucleotides read TGCGCCAGCAGCCAGGTTGCGCTAGCGGGAGGTCGGAGCTCCTACGAGCAGTACTTC. Its translation: CASSQVALAGGRSSYEQYF.